A selection of T cell receptor beta chains follows, all from one sample in a study of CD8+CD57+ T cells in acquired aplastic anemia. From the reads, TCRdb called clonotypes with MiXCR, one entry per CDR3 protein. Of more than 150,000 distinct CDR3 sequences detected, roughly 50% appear once; the ten largest clones hold 10% to 15%. Sequenced: sorted CD4+, CD8+, or CD8+CD57+ T cells (not recorded which) from PBMCs. Receptors were obtained from a human donor with aplastic anemia. Each CDR3 is given with its conserved first and last residue. The D gene is left open where the match is weak. Clone size is not always given. Where it is, it says once, few, many or a class for expanded clones.

>12|-|TRBV7-9|many|TRBJ2-2
TGTGCCAGCAGCCTAGACCCGACCGAGCTGTTTTTT
CASSLDPTELFF
>13|-|TRBV2|many|TRBJ1-5
TGTGCCAGCTGCCTCGGGGTCGGTCAGCCCCAGCATTTT
CASCLGVGQPQHF
>13|TRBD1|TRBV18|-|TRBJ1-2
TGTGCCAGCTCACCAACAGGGGTCTATGGCTACACCTTC
CASSPTGVYGYTF
>15|-|TRBV7-9|many|TRBJ1-2
TGTGCCAGCAGCTCTCAATCGGGGAGGACAGAGGGCTACACCTTC
CASSSQSGRTEGYTF
>11|-|TRBV29-1|once|TRBJ1-4
TGCAGCGTACAACAGGCGGAAAAACTGTTTTTT
CSVQQAEKLFF
>12|-|TRBV12-3/TRBV12-4|few|TRBJ1-1
TGTGCCAGCCAGGCTCCGCCCACTGAAGCTTTCTTT
CASQAPPTEAFF
>16|-|TRBV7-6|-|TRBJ2-7
TGTGCCAGCAGCTCATCCCGGGACACCTTCTTGGACGAGCAGTACTTC
CASSSSRDTFLDEQYF
>12|-|TRBV2|-|TRBJ1-1
TGTGCCAGCGTACGTAGGGGGATAGAAGCTTTCTTT
CASVRRGIEAFF
>13|TRBD1|TRBV7-9|-|TRBJ2-7
TGTGCCAGCCTCGAACAGGGGTCCTACGAGCAGTACTTC
CASLEQGSYEQYF
>16|-|TRBV7-6|few|TRBJ1-2
TGTGCCAGCAGCTTATCTTATGGAGGGGAAGTAGGTGGCTACACCTTC
CASSLSYGGEVGGYTF
>14|TRBD1|TRBV10-3|many|TRBJ1-5
TGTGCCTCGAGGGACAGGGTGGAAAATCAGCCCCAGCATTTT
CASRDRVENQPQHF
>15|TRBD1|TRBV24-1|-|TRBJ1-5
TGTGCCACCAGTGAAGGGGACAGGGCCTATCAGCCCCAGCATTTT
CATSEGDRAYQPQHF
>14|TRBD1|TRBV6-5|-|TRBJ1-2
TGTGCCAGCAGTTACTCGGACAGGGGCTATGGCTACACCTTC
CASSYSDRGYGYTF
>14|TRBD1|TRBV15|-|TRBJ2-1
TGTGCCACCAGACGTAAGGGACAGGGACCTGAGCAGTTCTTC
CATRRKGQGPEQFF
>16|TRBD1|TRBV11-2|-|TRBJ1-6
TGTGCCAGCAGTTTATCCGGGACAGGGTCAAATTCACCCCTCCACTTT
CASSLSGTGSNSPLHF
>12|-|TRBV2|-|TRBJ2-2
TGTGCCAGAGGGCGGAGCGCCGGAGAGCTGTTTTTT
CARGRSAGELFF
>12|-|TRBV7-2|-|TRBJ1-1
TGTGCCAGCAGCTTGTGGGTTCCTGAAGCTTTCTTT
CASSLWVPEAFF
>15|TRBD1|TRBV10-3|once|TRBJ1-2
TGTGCCATCAGTGAGTCAGTCACAGGGGGCTATGGCTACACCTTC
CAISESVTGGYGYTF
>13|TRBD2|TRBV20-1|many|TRBJ2-7
TGCAGTGCCCGGGGGACTAGCGGGTTTGAGCAGTACTTC
CSARGTSGFEQYF
>13|-|TRBV29-1|-|TRBJ1-2
TGCAGCGTTGAGTCCAAGAAGAACTATGGCTACACCTTC
CSVESKKNYGYTF
>19|TRBD2|TRBV6-2/TRBV6-3|few|TRBJ2-2
TGTGCCAGCAGTTACTCGATTCAAGGACTAGCGGGGAACACCGGGGAGCTGTTTTTT
CASSYSIQGLAGNTGELFF
>15|-|TRBV25-1|-|TRBJ2-1
TGTGCCAGCAGTGAATCTGCTCGGGTAATTGATGAGCAGTTCTTC
CASSESARVIDEQFF
>16|-|TRBV2|few|TRBJ2-6
TGTGCCAGCAGTTTAGACGGTAGCTCTGGGGCCAACGTCCTGACTTTC
CASSLDGSSGANVLTF
>12|-|TRBV10-3|once|TRBJ1-5
TGTGCCATCAGTGATAACACCAGCCCCCAGCATTTT
CAISDNTSPQHF
>14|-|TRBV24-1|-|TRBJ2-7
TGTGCCACCATGGTAGTTCATCCGGGTTACGAGCAGTACTTC
CATMVVHPGYEQYF
>13|-|TRBV27|many|TRBJ2-2
TGTGCCAGCAGCCAAGACGGCACCGGGGAGCTGTTTTTT
CASSQDGTGELFF
>14|-|TRBV2|-|TRBJ2-7
TGTGCCAGGGGTAGAGGGGACGCCTCCTACGAGCAGTACTTC
CARGRGDASYEQYF
>18|TRBD2|TRBV2|-|TRBJ2-5
TGTGCCAGCAGCGGCCGGGCTAGCGGGGAGCGCCCTCGTGAGACCCAGTACTTC
CASSGRASGERPRETQYF
>14|-|TRBV10-3|-|TRBJ2-5
TGTGCCATCAGTGGTTGGAGCGGCGGTGAGACCCAGTACTTC
CAISGWSGGETQYF
>11|-|TRBV2|few|TRBJ1-2
TGTGCCAGCAGTGTTCATGATGGAAACACCTTC
CASSVHDGNTF
>16|-|TRBV27|few|TRBJ1-6
TGTGCCAGCAGTTTAGGTCGGGGGGGATTTAATTCACCCCTCCACTTT
CASSLGRGGFNSPLHF
>15|-|TRBV10-3|-|TRBJ2-2
TGTGCCAGCAGTTTTTCGGGCGGGGCCTCCCGGGAGCTGTTTTTT
CASSFSGGASRELFF
>14|-|TRBV10-3|-|TRBJ1-3
TGTGCCATCAGTGAGACAGAGTCTGGAAACACCATATATTTT
CAISETESGNTIYF
>16|-|TRBV5-1|-|TRBJ1-5
TGCGCCAGCAGCGGCCCTTTGGTAATTTGCAATCAGCCCCAGCATTTT
CASSGPLVICNQPQHF
>13|-|TRBV10-3|-|TRBJ1-3
TGTGCCATCAGTGTCCCTTACAGGGAAGCCATATATTTT
CAISVPYREAIYF
>12|-|TRBV5-1|-|TRBJ1-1
TGCGCCAGCAGCTCAACTACCCGTGAAGCTTTCTTT
CASSSTTREAFF
>12|-|TRBV7-9|-|TRBJ1-6
TGTGCCAGCAGCTTGGACATCTCACCCCCCCACTTT
CASSLDISPPHF
>19|TRBD1|TRBV9|many|TRBJ2-6
TGTGCCAGCAGCGTAGGTTTCCCACCTTCTGGGACAGGGTTAAACGTCCTGACTTTC
CASSVGFPPSGTGLNVLTF
>15|TRBD1|TRBV19|-|TRBJ2-2
TGTGCCAGTAGTCTGACGGACAGGGAGGCCGGGGAGCTGTTTTTT
CASSLTDREAGELFF
>14|TRBD1|TRBV7-8|many|TRBJ1-5
TGTGCCAGCAGCCCGGGACAGCCGCAACAGCCCCAGCATTTT
CASSPGQPQQPQHF
>13|-|TRBV20-1|-|TRBJ1-2
TGCAGTGCTCCCCAGGCGATCGGCTATGGCTACACCTTC
CSAPQAIGYGYTF
>13|-|TRBV12-3/TRBV12-4|many|TRBJ1-3
TGTGCCACCCGGGCCTCCTCTGGAAACACCATATATTTT
CATRASSGNTIYF
>15|TRBD2|TRBV20-1|-|TRBJ2-1
TGCAGTGCGCAAATCGGGACTAGCGGGAGGAATGAGCAGTTCTTC
CSAQIGTSGRNEQFF
>15|TRBD1|TRBV5-1|many|TRBJ1-2
TGCGCCAGCAGCCCAGGGACAGGTCTAAACTATGGCTACACCTTC
CASSPGTGLNYGYTF
>14|TRBD2|TRBV15|-|TRBJ2-1
TGTGCCACCAGCGACAGCGGGAGTACAGATGAGCAGTTCTTC
CATSDSGSTDEQFF
>13|-|TRBV10-3|-|TRBJ2-1
TGTGCCATCAGTGAGTCCAGGGATACTGAGCAGTTCTTC
CAISESRDTEQFF
>18|TRBD1|TRBV4-2|few|TRBJ2-5
TGTGCCAGCAGCCAACCTAGCCGACAGGGGACATGGGGTGAGACCCAGCACTTC
CASSQPSRQGTWGETQHF
>13|-|TRBV7-9|-|TRBJ2-5
TGTGCCAGCAGCTTTGGGGGTACGGAGACCCAGTACTTC
CASSFGGTETQYF
>14|-|TRBV6-5|once|TRBJ1-1
TGTGCCAGCAGTTACGGCAGTTCGAACACTGAAGCTTTCTTT
CASSYGSSNTEAFF
>14|TRBD1|TRBV5-4|many|TRBJ1-2
TGTGCCAGCAGCCCGGACAGGACCAGCCAGGGCTACACCTTC
CASSPDRTSQGYTF